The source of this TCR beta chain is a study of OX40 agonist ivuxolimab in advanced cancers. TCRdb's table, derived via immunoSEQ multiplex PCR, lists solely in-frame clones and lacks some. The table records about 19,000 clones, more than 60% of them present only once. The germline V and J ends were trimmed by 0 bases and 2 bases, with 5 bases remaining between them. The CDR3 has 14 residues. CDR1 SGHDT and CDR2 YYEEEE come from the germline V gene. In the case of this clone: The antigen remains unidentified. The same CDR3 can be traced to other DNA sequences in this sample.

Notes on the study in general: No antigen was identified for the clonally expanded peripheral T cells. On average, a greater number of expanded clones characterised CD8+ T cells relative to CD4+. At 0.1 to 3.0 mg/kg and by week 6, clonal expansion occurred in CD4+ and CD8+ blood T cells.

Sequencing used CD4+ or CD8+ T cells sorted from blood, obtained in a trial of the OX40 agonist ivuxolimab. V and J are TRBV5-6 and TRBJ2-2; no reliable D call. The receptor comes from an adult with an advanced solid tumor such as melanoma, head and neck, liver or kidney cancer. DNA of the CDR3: TGTGCCAGCAGCTTGGGACAAAACACCGGGGAGCTGTTTTTT. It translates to CASSLGQNTGELFF.